The 9 T cell receptor beta chains listed next were all sequenced from one sample in a study of radiotherapy plus CTLA-4 blockade in lung cancer. The repertoire was sequenced with immunoSEQ multiplex PCR; TCRdb's copy has only in-frame clones and lacks some. Among around 72,000 clones listed, around 73% were seen once. Sample: peripheral blood, taken from a patient treated with radiotherapy plus ipilimumab. These receptors were taken from a human donor with non-small cell lung cancer who had a complete response to radiotherapy plus ipilimumab.

The rearrangement links TRBV7-2 to TRBJ2-7; possible D gene TRBD1, 6 bases. The V and J ends lost 5 bases and 0 bases respectively, with 20 bases between them. Germline CDR1 SGHTA, CDR2 FQGNSA. The CDR3 spans 17 residues. CDR3 residues: CASSPRLGAASSYEQYF. CDR3 in DNA: TGTGCCAGCAGCCCTCGGTTGGGGGCAGCCAGCTCCTACGAGCAGTACTTC. Supplemented by reference TRBV7-2 and TRBJ2-7, the full variable domain reads GAGVSQSPSNKVTEKGKDVELRCDPISGHTALYWYRQSLGQGLEFLIYFQGNSAPDKSGLPSDRFSAERTGGSVSTLTIQRTQQEDSAVYLCASSPRLGAASSYEQYFGPGTRLTVT.

The rearrangement links TRBV7-2 to TRBJ2-6; D not resolved. The length of the CDR3 is 16 residues. Trimming pared 4 bases from V and 0 bases from J, leaving 10 bases between. Germline lookup yields CDR1 SGHTA and CDR2 FQGNSA. In DNA form, the CDR3 reads TGTGCCAGCAGCTCCGACCGCTACTCTGGGGCCAACGTCCTGACTTTC. Protein product: CASSSDRYSGANVLTF. Filled out from reference TRBV7-2 and TRBJ2-6, the complete variable domain reads GAGVSQSPSNKVTEKGKDVELRCDPISGHTALYWYRQSLGQGLEFLIYFQGNSAPDKSGLPSDRFSAERTGGSVSTLTIQRTQQEDSAVYLCASSSDRYSGANVLTFGAGSRLTVL.

The chain combines TRBV2 with TRBJ1-2, with D possibly matching TRBD1 (5 bases). This CDR3 comprises 15 residues. Germline loops: CDR1 SNHLY, CDR2 FYNNEI. Trimming removed 3 bases at V and 3 bases at J, with 14 bases between. CDR3 sequence reads: CASSDWQGVDYGYTF. Written as DNA, the CDR3 is TGTGCCAGCAGTGATTGGCAGGGAGTCGACTATGGCTACACCTTC.

J is TRBJ1-1 and V is TRBV7-6; 9 positions agree with TRBD1. The CDR3 length is 16 residues. The V and J ends lost 2 bases and 1 base, in that order; junction bases with no gene match: 5. CDR1 is SGHVS, CDR2 FNYEAQ, per germline. The CDR3 sequence is CASSLTEDRGNTEAFF. The CDR3 region has the DNA TGTGCCAGCAGCTTAACAGAGGACAGGGGGAACACTGAAGCTTTCTTT.

This clone showed up just a few times. This rearrangement joins TRBV11-2 to TRBJ2-1; D might be TRBD2 (6 bases). Germline-derived CDR1 and CDR2 are SGHAT and FQNNGV. The V and J ends lost 3 bases and 7 bases respectively, with 7 bases between them. CDR3 length: 12 residues. This CDR3 reads CASSFGGNEQFF. CDR3 DNA sequence: TGTGCCAGCAGCTTCGGGGGAAATGAGCAGTTCTTC.

The genes are TRBV18 and TRBJ2-1, with 9 bases fitting TRBD1. Trimming at V came to 0 bases and at J to 0 bases, leaving 6 bases not matched to a gene. This CDR3 has 18 amino acids. From germline, CDR1 is KGHSH and CDR2 LQKENI. The CDR3 protein is CASSPPTGGEFSYNEQFF. For the CDR3, the DNA is TGTGCCAGCTCACCACCAACAGGGGGCGAATTCTCCTACAATGAGCAGTTCTTC.

The chain employs TRBV5-1 and TRBJ1-2; TRBD1 aligns across 9 bases. Germline V gene sequence: CDR1 SGHRS, CDR2 YFSETQ. V lost 4 bases to trimming and J lost 7 bases; unmatched junction nucleotides: 5. The CDR3 is made up of 13 amino acids. CDR3 bases: TGCGCCAGCAGCCCGGGACAGGGAGGTGGCTACACCTTC. Amino acid sequence: CASSPGQGGGYTF.

This clone has only one observation. The V gene is TRBV25-1, the J gene TRBJ2-5, with D unclear. The germline V gene encodes CDR1 MGHDK and CDR2 SYGVNS. The length of the CDR3 is 12 residues. V lost 3 bases to trimming and J lost 2 bases, with 4 bases between them. In DNA form, the CDR3 reads TGTGCCAGCAGTGACTTACAAGAGACCCAGTACTTC. It is translated as CASSDLQETQYF.

This clone was found a few times. The V and J genes are TRBV9 and TRBJ1-6, with D uncertain. Trimming stripped 3 bases from V and 10 bases from J, with 11 bases between. The germline CDR1 and CDR2 sequences are SGDLS and YYNGEE. The CDR3 covers 13 residues. CDR3 DNA sequence: TGTGCCAGCAGCGCGGGCTTTTCCTCACCCCTCCACTTT. Amino acids: CASSAGFSSPLHF.